This T cell receptor beta chain was recorded in a study of vaccination and CD4 T cells after COVID-19. Trimming removed 8 bases from V and 0 bases from J, with 13 bases in between. Germline-derived CDR1 and CDR2 are SGHTA and FQGNSA. The CDR3 loop spans 14 amino acids. This clonotype is a singleton in its sample. Its antigen is as yet unknown. Cultured CD4+ T-cell DNA underwent Oncomine TCR Beta short-read sequencing. MiXCR, run by TCRdb on the PCR reads, gives a single entry per CDR3 protein. This table has 20,000 or so distinct CDR3 sequences, around 50% appearing once. Treatment denoted: 10-day PBMC culture with coronavirus spike peptide pools or control peptides (ViraFEST assay).

The sequencing sample was made of CD4+ T cells from blood, cultured in vitro. The chain uses TRBV7-2 and TRBJ2-5; D is possibly TRBD1 (6 bases). The receptor was isolated from a human donor who had recovered from COVID-19. For the CDR3, the DNA is TGTGCCAGCGGCAGGGGCGGGTACCAAGAGACCCAGTACTTC. The encoded protein is CASGRGGYQETQYF. The full variable domain, rest sourced from reference TRBV7-2 and TRBJ2-5, is GAGVSQSPSNKVTEKGKDVELRCDPISGHTALYWYRQSLGQGLEFLIYFQGNSAPDKSGLPSDRFSAERTGGSVSTLTIQRTQQEDSAVYLCASGRGGYQETQYFGPGTRLLVL.